A few counts support the clone carrying this T cell receptor beta chain. Its specificity is not known. Using immunoSEQ multiplex PCR, the repertoire was profiled, and TCRdb retains in-frame clones only, with some absent. The sample carries tens of thousands of clones, 65% to 90% recorded once. CDR3 length: 15 amino acids. Trimming removed 0 bases from V and 10 bases from J, with 13 bases in between. From germline, CDR1 is MGHRA and CDR2 YSYEKL. The data were taken from a study of OX40 agonist ivuxolimab in advanced cancers. Turning to the study itself: Participants, approximately 83% male, averaged about 59 years of age, ranging from about 23 to 90. Study conclusions and caveats: Among some nonresponders, normalized T-cell clonal expansion was also low. Compared with CD4+, CD8+ T cells on average had more expanded clones.

The clonotype was recovered from an adult with an advanced solid tumor such as melanoma, head and neck, liver or kidney cancer. The material sequenced was CD4+ or CD8+ T cells sorted from blood, taken in a trial of the OX40 agonist ivuxolimab. V is TRBV4-1 and J is TRBJ1-6; D is undetermined. CDR3 amino acids: CASSQEGGLRSPLHF. DNA for the CDR3: TGCGCCAGCAGCCAAGAGGGCGGCCTGAGGTCACCCCTCCACTTT.